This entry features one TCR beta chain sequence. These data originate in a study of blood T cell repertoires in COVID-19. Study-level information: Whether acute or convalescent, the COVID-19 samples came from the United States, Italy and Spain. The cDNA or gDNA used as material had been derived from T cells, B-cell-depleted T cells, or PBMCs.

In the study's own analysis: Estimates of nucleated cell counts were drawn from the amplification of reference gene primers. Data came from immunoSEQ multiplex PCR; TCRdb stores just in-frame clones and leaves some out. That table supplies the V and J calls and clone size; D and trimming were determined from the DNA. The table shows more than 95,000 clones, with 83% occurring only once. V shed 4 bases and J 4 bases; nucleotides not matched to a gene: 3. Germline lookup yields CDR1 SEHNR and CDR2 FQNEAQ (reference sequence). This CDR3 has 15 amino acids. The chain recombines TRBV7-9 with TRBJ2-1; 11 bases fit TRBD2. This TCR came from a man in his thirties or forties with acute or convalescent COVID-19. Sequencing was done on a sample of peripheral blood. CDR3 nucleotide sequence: TGTGCCAGCAGCTACACTAGCGGGGGTTACAATGAGCAGTTCTTC. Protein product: CASSYTSGGYNEQFF.